Described below is a single T cell receptor beta chain sequence and its context. Its antigen is as yet unknown. This sample is drawn from a study of CD8 T cells in ankylosing spondylitis. TCRdb ran MiXCR on the 5' RACE reads and lists one entry per CDR3 protein. Among some 30,000 distinct CDR3 sequences listed, about 31% were seen once. Overall study findings and caveats: Within ankylosing spondylitis blood, a TCR beta motif made up of seven or eight highly homologous variants appeared to be characteristic.

The CDR3 spans 15 residues. The V end was cut by 3 bases, the J end by 4 bases, with 14 bases between. Germline V gives CDR1 LNHNV, CDR2 YYDKDF (reference sequence). The sequenced sample consisted of synovial fluid, either unsorted or a sorted T cell fraction (not recorded which). The sequence derives from a male donor with ankylosing spondylitis. This chain connects TRBV15 to TRBJ2-3; D is possibly TRBD2 (6 bases). DNA of the CDR3: TGTGCCACCAGCAGGCTGGGAACTAGCCCAGATACGCAGTATTTT. Its translation is CATSRLGTSPDTQYF.